A selection of T cell receptor beta chains follows, all from one sample in a study of blood T cell repertoires in COVID-19. Libraries were prepared by immunoSEQ multiplex PCR; TCRdb keeps only in-frame clonotypes and omits some of them. The repertoire holds almost 400,000 clones, approximately 89% seen once, with 2% to 2.5% in the top ten. The material sequenced was peripheral blood. Receptor source: a woman aged 60-75 years with COVID-19, enrolled during active disease. CDR3s include the opening cysteine and the closing phenylalanine or tryptophan. The D gene is left open where the match is weak. Only part of the rows carry a size: once, few, many, or a class if the clone is expanded.

>TRBD1|15|NA|TRBJ1-1|TRBV7-8
CASSKPGQGNTEAFF
TGTGCCAGCAGTAAACCGGGACAGGGGAACACTGAAGCTTTCTTT
>NA|18|NA|TRBJ2-2|TRBV19
CASSPSVRAPVNTGELFF
TGTGCCAGTAGTCCAAGTGTGAGGGCACCGGTTAATACCGGGGAGCTGTTTTTT
>TRBD2|18|NA|TRBJ2-3|TRBV5-1
CASSLTSGGIYSTDTQYF
TGCGCCAGCAGCTTGACTAGCGGGGGGATCTATAGCACAGATACGCAGTATTTT
>NA|14|NA|TRBJ1-1|TRBV19
CASTIGSVNTEAFF
TGTGCCAGTACAATCGGGTCAGTGAACACTGAAGCTTTCTTT
>NA|12|NA|TRBJ1-2|TRBV12-3/TRBV12-4
CASTERLYGYTF
TGTGCCAGCACCGAAAGACTCTATGGCTACACCTTC
>NA|16|few|TRBJ1-3|TRBV15
CATSRDRADAGNTIYF
TGTGCCACCAGCAGAGACAGGGCCGATGCGGGAAACACCATATATTTT
>TRBD2|15|NA|TRBJ2-5|TRBV28
CASSSRVGGRETQYF
TGTGCCAGCAGTTCCCGGGTCGGGGGGAGAGAGACCCAGTACTTC
>NA|15|NA|TRBJ2-6|TRBV27
CASSSFSSGANVLTF
TGTGCCAGCAGTTCCTTCAGCTCTGGGGCCAACGTCCTGACTTTC
>TRBD1|16|NA|TRBJ1-2|TRBV5-1
CASTLAGTGANYGYTF
TGCGCCAGCACCTTGGCAGGCACAGGGGCCAACTATGGCTACACCTTC
>NA|15|once|TRBJ1-3|TRBV4-2
CASSPDSNYGNTIYF
TGTGCCAGCAGCCCGGACAGCAACTATGGAAACACCATATATTTT
>TRBD1|16|NA|TRBJ1-4|TRBV25-1
CASSESVGTGNEKLFF
TGTGCCAGCAGTGAATCGGTGGGGACAGGAAATGAAAAACTGTTTTTT
>TRBD1|14|NA|TRBJ1-2|TRBV18
CASSPQGDKYGYTF
TGTGCCAGCTCCCCACAGGGGGATAAGTATGGCTACACCTTC
>TRBD1|17|NA|TRBJ2-2|TRBV3-1/TRBV3-2
CASSQVPGQGISGELFF
TGTGCCAGCAGCCAGGTCCCGGGACAGGGGATCTCCGGGGAGCTGTTTTTT
>TRBD1|15|NA|TRBJ1-2|TRBV6-6
CASSFRTGGNYGYTF
TGTGCCAGCAGTTTTCGAACAGGGGGCAACTATGGCTACACCTTC
>NA|14|NA|TRBJ2-5|TRBV5-1
CASSIAGVSETQYF
TGCGCCAGCAGCATTGCAGGGGTATCAGAGACCCAGTACTTC
>NA|17|NA|TRBJ1-1|TRBV5-1
CASSLFSAGALNTEAFF
TGCGCCAGCAGCTTGTTTTCGGCAGGGGCCTTGAACACTGAAGCTTTCTTT
>TRBD1|18|few|TRBJ2-2|TRBV3-1/TRBV3-2
CASSQDRGTGGFVGELFF
TGTGCCAGCAGCCAAGATAGGGGGACAGGGGGCTTTGTCGGGGAGCTGTTTTTT
>NA|17|once|TRBJ1-3|TRBV19
CASSPRVVGISGNTIYF
TGTGCCAGTAGTCCCAGGGTTGTTGGCATCTCTGGAAACACCATATATTTT
>NA|16|NA|TRBJ2-7|TRBV6-5
CASSSSRRLSSYEQYF
TGTGCCAGCAGTTCCTCCAGGCGCCTATCCTCCTACGAGCAGTACTTC